The present entry profiles one T cell receptor (beta chain) with its context. Its antigen is not identified. CD45RO-negative, CCR7-selected cells formed the naive CD8 fraction, which excluded terminally differentiated effector memory CD45RA+ cells. Every one of the donors was a Caucasian adult that lived in Nashville, Tennessee. These data are taken from a study of shared clonotypes between healthy human individuals. Study-level results: In this cohort, only blood was sampled, and tissue repertoires likely differ.

Using immunoSEQ multiplex PCR, the repertoire was profiled, and TCRdb retains in-frame clones only, with some absent. The data hold around 610,000 clones, with 90% to 97% observed a single time. Trimming cost V 1 base and J 6 bases, with 7 bases left between them. Germline CDR1 and CDR2: MGHRA and YSYEKL. This CDR3 has 12 amino acids. V gene TRBV4-1 combines with J gene TRBJ2-7, with D perhaps TRBD2 (5 bases). This TCR was sampled from a woman aged 25 to 39 in good health. Sequenced sample: naive CD8+ T cells sorted from blood. The CDR3 sequence is CASSQGAGEQYF. DNA for the CDR3: TGCGCCAGCAGCCAAGGGGCGGGCGAGCAGTACTTC.